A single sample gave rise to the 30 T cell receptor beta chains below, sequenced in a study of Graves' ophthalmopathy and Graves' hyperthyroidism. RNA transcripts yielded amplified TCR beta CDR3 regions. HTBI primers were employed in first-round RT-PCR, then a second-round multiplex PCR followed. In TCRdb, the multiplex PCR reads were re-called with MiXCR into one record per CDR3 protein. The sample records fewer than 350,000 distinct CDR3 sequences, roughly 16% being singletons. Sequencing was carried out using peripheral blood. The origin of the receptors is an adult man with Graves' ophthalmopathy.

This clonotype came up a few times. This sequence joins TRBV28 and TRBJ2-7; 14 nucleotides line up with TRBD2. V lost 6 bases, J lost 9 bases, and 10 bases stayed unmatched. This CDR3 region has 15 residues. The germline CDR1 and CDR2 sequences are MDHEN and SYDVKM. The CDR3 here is CASRYPGLAGEVQYF. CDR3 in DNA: TGTGCCAGCAGGTACCCGGGACTAGCGGGAGAAGTGCAGTACTTC. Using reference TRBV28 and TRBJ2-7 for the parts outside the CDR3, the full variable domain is DVKVTQSSRYLVKRTGEKVFLECVQDMDHENMFWYRQDPGLGLRLIYFSYDVKMKEKGDIPEGYSVSREKKERFSLILESASTNQTSMYLCASRYPGLAGEVQYFGPGTRLTVT.

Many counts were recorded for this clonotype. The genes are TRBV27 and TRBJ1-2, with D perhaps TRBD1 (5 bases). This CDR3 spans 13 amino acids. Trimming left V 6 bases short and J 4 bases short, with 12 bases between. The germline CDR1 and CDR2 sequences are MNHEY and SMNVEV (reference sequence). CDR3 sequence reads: CASRGERAYGYTF. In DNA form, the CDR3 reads TGTGCCAGCAGGGGGGAACGGGCCTATGGCTACACCTTC.

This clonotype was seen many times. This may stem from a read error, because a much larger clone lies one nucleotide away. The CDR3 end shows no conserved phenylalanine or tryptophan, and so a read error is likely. CDR3 bases: TGTGCCAGCAGTGCCCGGACGGAAGACTTCACTGAAGCTTTCTTG. It specifies CASSARTEDFTEAFL. The chain uses TRBV6-2 or TRBV6-3 and TRBJ1-1, with D uncertain. In germline, CDR1 is MNHEY, CDR2 SVGEGT. The CDR3 covers 15 residues. With 5 bases removed from V and 4 bases from J, the gap between germline ends came to 17 bases.

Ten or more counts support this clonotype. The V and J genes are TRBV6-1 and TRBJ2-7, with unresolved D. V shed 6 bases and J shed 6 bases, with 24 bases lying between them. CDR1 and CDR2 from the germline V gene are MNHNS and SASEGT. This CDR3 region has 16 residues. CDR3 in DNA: TGTGCCAGCAGAACCGCCCTAGGATCAGTATATAGCGAGCAGTACTTC. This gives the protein CASRTALGSVYSEQYF.

The CDR3 region has the DNA TGTGCCAGCAGCTTATTAGTTGGCCAGGGAGCCTATGGCTACACCTTC. As protein: CASSLLVGQGAYGYTF. The rearrangement links TRBV11-2 to TRBJ1-2, with D possibly matching TRBD1 (5 bases). The CDR3 consists of 16 residues. CDR1 and CDR2 (germline): SGHAT, FQNNGV. The V end was cut by 2 bases, the J end by 4 bases, with 17 bases between.

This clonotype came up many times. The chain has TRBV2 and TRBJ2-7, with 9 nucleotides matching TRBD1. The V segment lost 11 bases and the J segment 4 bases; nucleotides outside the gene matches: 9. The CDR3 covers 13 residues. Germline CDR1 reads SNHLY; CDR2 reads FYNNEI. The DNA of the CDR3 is TGTGCCGCGAAAGACAGGGGGACATACGAGCAGTACTTC. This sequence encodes CAAKDRGTYEQYF.

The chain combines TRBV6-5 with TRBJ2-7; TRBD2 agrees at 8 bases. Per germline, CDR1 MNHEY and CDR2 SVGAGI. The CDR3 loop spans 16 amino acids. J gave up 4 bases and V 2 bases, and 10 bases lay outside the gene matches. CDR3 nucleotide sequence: TGTGCCAGCAGTTACGCTGAGCGGGAGTTTGGGTACGAGCAGTACTTC. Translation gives CASSYAEREFGYEQYF.

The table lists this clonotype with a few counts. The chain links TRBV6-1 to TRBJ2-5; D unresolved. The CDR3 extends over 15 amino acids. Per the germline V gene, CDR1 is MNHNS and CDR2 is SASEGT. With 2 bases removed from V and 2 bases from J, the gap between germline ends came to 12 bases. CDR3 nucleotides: TGTGCCAGCAGTGAACGCCCAGCGCATCAAGAGACCCAGTACTTC. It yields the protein CASSERPAHQETQYF.

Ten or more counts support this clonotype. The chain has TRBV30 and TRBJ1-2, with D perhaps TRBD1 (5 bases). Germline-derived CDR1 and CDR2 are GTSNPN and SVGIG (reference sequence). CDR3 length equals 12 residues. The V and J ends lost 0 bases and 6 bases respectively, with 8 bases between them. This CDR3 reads CAWSVGGDGYTF. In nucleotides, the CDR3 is TGTGCCTGGAGTGTGGGGGGGGATGGCTACACCTTC.

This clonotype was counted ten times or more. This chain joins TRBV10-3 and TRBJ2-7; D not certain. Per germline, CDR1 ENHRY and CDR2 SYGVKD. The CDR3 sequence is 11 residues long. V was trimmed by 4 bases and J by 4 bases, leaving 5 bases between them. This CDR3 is CAISGDYEQYF. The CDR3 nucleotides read TGTGCCATCAGTGGAGATTACGAGCAGTACTTC.

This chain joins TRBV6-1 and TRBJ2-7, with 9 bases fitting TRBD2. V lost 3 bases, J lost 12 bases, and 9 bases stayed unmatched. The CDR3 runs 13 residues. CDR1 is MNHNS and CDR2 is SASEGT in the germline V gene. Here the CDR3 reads CASSDGGRAVRYF. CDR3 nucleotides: TGTGCCAGCAGTGATGGCGGGAGGGCGGTCCGGTACTTC.

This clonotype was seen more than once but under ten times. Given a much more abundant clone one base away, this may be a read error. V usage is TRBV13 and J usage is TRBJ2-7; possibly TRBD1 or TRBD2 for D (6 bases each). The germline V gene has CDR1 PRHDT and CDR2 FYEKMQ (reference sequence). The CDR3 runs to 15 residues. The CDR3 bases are TGTGTCAGCAGCTCTCATGGGGGGCGCCCCTACGAGCAGTACTTC. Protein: CVSSSHGGRPYEQYF.

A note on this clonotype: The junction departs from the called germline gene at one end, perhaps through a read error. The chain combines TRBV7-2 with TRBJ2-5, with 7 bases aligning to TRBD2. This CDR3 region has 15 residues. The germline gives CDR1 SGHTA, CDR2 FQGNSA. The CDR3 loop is CASSGGQGGVETLYF. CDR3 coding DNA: TGTGCCAGCTCGGGCGGGCAGGGAGGGGTAGAGACCCTGTACTTC.

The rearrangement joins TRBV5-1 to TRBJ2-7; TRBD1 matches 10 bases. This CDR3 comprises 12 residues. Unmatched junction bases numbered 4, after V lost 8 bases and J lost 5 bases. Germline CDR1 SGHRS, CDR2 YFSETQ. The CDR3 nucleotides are TGCGCCAGTTCCGGGACAGGGGACGAGCAGTACTTC. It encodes CASSGTGDEQYF.

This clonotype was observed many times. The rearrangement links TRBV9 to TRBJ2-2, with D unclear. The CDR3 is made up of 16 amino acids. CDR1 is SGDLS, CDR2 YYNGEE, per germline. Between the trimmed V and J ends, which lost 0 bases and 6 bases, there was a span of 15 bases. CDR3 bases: TGTGCCAGCAGCGTAGCCGAGAAGGCAAGAGCCGGGGAGCTGTTTTTT. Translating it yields CASSVAEKARAGELFF.

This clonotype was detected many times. This CDR3 reads CAWSPLQTGVRGGSPLHF. In DNA form, the CDR3 reads TGTGCCTGGAGTCCGCTACAGACAGGGGTAAGAGGAGGATCACCCCTCCACTTT. The chain carries TRBV30 and TRBJ1-6; 8 bases line up with TRBD1. Germline V gene data show CDR1 as GTSNPN and CDR2 as SVGIG (reference sequence). CDR3 length: 18 amino acids. Trimming removed 2 bases from V and 10 bases from J; junction bases left unmatched: 19.

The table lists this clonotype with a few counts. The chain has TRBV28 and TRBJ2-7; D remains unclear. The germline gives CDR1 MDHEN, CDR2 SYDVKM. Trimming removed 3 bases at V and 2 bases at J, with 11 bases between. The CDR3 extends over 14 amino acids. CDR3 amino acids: CASSFGFATYEQYF. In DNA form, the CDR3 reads TGTGCCAGCAGTTTCGGTTTCGCTACCTACGAGCAGTACTTC. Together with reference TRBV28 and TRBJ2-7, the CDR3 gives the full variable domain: DVKVTQSSRYLVKRTGEKVFLECVQDMDHENMFWYRQDPGLGLRLIYFSYDVKMKEKGDIPEGYSVSREKKERFSLILESASTNQTSMYLCASSFGFATYEQYFGPGTRLTVT.

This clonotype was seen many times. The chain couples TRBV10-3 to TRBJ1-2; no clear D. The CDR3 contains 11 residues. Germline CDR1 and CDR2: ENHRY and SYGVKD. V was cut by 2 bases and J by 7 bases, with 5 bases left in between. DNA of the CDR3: TGTGCCATCAGTGAGGATAGTGGCTACACCTTC. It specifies CAISEDSGYTF.

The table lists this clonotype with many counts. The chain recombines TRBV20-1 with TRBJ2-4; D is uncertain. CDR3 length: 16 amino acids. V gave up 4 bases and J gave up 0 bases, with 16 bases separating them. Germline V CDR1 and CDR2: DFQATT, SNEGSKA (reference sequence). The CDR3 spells CSATSGPELAKNIQYF. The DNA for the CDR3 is TGCAGTGCTACCAGTGGCCCGGAACTAGCCAAAAACATTCAGTACTTC.

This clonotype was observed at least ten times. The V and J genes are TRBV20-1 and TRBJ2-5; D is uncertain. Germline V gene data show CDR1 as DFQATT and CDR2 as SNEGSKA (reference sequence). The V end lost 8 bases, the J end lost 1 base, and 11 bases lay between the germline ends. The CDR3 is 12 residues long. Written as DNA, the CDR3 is TGCAGTCCGGACGGACCCCAAGAGACCCAGTACTTC. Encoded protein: CSPDGPQETQYF.

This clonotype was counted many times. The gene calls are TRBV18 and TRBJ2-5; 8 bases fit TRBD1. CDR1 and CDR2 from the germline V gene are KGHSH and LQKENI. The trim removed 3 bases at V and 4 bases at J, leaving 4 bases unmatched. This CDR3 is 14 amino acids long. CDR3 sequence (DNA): TGTGCCAGCTCACCGCAGGGGGCGGGAGAGACCCAGTACTTC. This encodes CASSPQGAGETQYF.

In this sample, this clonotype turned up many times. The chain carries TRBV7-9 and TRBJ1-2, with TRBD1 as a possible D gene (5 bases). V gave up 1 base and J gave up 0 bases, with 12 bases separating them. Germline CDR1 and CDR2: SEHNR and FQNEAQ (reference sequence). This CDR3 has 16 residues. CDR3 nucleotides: TGTGCCAGCAGCTTAGTCCCGGGGGGGACTAACTATGGCTACACCTTC. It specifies CASSLVPGGTNYGYTF.

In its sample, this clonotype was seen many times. CDR3 region: CAWSVGGSEAFF. The DNA of the CDR3 is TGTGCCTGGAGTGTAGGGGGCAGTGAAGCTTTCTTT. The chain is built from TRBV30 and TRBJ1-1; 7 bases are a match to TRBD1. J lost 7 bases, V lost 0 bases, and 2 bases had no gene match. CDR3 size: 12 residues. Germline CDR1 is GTSNPN and CDR2 is SVGIG (reference sequence).

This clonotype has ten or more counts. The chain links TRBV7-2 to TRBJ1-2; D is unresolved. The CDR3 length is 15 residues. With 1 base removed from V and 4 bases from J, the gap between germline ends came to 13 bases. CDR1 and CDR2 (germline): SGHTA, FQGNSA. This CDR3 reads CASSLEALMGYGYTF. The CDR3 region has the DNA TGTGCCAGCAGCTTAGAGGCCCTGATGGGCTATGGCTACACCTTC.

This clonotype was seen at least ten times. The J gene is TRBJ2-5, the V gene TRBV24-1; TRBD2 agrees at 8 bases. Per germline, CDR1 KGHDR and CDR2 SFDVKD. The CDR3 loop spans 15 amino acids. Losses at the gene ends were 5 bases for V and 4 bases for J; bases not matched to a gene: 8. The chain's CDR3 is CATSVQRGTGETQYF. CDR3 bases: TGTGCCACCAGTGTACAGCGGGGGACGGGAGAGACCCAGTACTTC.

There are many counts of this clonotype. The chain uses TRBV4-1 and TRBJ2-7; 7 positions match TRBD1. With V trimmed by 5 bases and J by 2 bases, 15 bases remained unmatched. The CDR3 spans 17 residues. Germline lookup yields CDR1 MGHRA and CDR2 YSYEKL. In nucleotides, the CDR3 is TGCGCCAGCAGCTTCCGTGTCACAGGGGAACATCCCTACGAGCAGTACTTC. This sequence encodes CASSFRVTGEHPYEQYF.

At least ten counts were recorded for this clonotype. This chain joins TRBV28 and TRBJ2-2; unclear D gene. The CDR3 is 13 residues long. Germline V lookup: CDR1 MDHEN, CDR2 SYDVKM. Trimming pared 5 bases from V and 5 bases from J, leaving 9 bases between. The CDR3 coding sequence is TGTGCCAGCAGTATTCTAAGTACCGGGGAGCTGTTTTTT. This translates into CASSILSTGELFF.

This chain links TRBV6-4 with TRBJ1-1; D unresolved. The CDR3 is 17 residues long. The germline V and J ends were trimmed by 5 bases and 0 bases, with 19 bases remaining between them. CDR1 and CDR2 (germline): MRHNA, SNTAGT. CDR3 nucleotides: TGTGCCAGCAGTCCGACGTTAAACACCTTCATGAACACTGAAGCTTTCTTT. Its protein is CASSPTLNTFMNTEAFF.

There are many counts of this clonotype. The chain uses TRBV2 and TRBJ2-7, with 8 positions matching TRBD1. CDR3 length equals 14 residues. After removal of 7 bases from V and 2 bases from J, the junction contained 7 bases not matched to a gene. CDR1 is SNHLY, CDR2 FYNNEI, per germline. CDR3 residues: CASNPRQGTYEQYF. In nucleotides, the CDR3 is TGTGCCAGCAACCCGAGACAGGGGACCTACGAGCAGTACTTC.

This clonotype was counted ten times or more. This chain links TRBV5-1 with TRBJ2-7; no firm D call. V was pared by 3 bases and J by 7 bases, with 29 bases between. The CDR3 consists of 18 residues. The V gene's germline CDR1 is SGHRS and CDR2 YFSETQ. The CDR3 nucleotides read TGCGCCAGCAGCTCGGCGACTTCTACCGGATCCTTGGGAATTGAGCAGTACTTC. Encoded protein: CASSSATSTGSLGIEQYF.